The 6 T cell receptor beta chains below were found in one sample sequenced in a study of beta chain features in type 1 diabetes. Sequencing targeted expressed TCRB transcripts, as all isolated RNA had been reverse transcribed. Profiling relied on immunoSEQ multiplex PCR, and the TCRdb table lists in-frame clones only, not all of them. This table has nearly 350,000 clones, 6.5% to 10% appearing once. The sequenced sample was central memory CD4+ T cells from blood. These receptors all stem from a woman between 18 and 30 years old in good health.

Worth noting for this clone: A read error may explain this, as a much larger clone is one base away. This chain joins TRBV7-8 and TRBJ2-1; unclear D gene. Germline CDR1 SGHVS, CDR2 FQNEAQ. The CDR3 is 16 residues long. Deletions cut 7 bases from V and 2 bases from J, with 18 bases between. CDR3 nucleotide sequence: TGTGCCAGCATCCCCTTTGTGATGAGCGCCTACAATGAGCAGTTCTTC. Its translation: CASIPFVMSAYNEQFF.

This clone was seen at least ten times. Other DNA sequences in the sample encode the same CDR3. The chain uses TRBV7-8 and TRBJ1-5; D call uncertain. Germline CDR1 is SGHVS and CDR2 is FQNEAQ. The CDR3 length is 15 residues. Between the trimmed V and J ends, which lost 1 base and 2 bases, there was a span of 9 bases. This chain's CDR3 is CASSLEGEGNQPQHF. As DNA, the CDR3 is TGTGCCAGCAGCTTAGAGGGAGAGGGCAATCAGCCCCAGCATTTT.

This clone was counted only a few times. The genes are TRBV7-2 and TRBJ2-1, with D tentatively TRBD1 or TRBD2 (6 bases each). CDR3 length equals 12 residues. CDR1 and CDR2 from the germline V gene are SGHTA and FQGNSA. With 6 bases removed from V and 12 bases from J, the gap between germline ends came to 15 bases. In nucleotides, the CDR3 is TGTGCCAGCAGACGGCAGGGGACTTCGCAGTTCTTC. It yields the protein CASRRQGTSQFF.

V gene TRBV5-6 combines with J gene TRBJ2-3; a possible D gene is TRBD1 (6 bases). The V and J ends lost 3 bases and 8 bases respectively, with 25 bases between them. Germline V gives CDR1 SGHDT, CDR2 YYEEEE. This CDR3 has 17 amino acids. For the CDR3, the DNA is TGTGCCAGCAGCTCAGTCGCACAGGGCTTCCTAAGTGGTACGCAGTATTTT. This translates into CASSSVAQGFLSGTQYF. Drawing the rest from reference TRBV5-6 and TRBJ2-3, the complete variable domain is DAGVTQSPTHLIKTRGQQVTLRCSPKSGHDTVSWYQQALGQGPQFIFQYYEEEERQRGNFPDRFSGHQFPNYSSELNVNALLLGDSALYLCASSSVAQGFLSGTQYFGPGTRLTVL.

This clone has a handful of counts. The V and J genes are TRBV4-2 and TRBJ2-3, with TRBD2 matching over 9 bases. CDR1 LGHNA and CDR2 YNFKEQ come from the germline V gene. The CDR3 has 16 amino acids. V gave up 2 bases and J gave up 6 bases; unmatched junction bases: 9. CDR3 sequence (DNA): TGTGCCAGCAGCCAAAAAGCGGGAGGTGCGGCGGATACGCAGTATTTT. Protein: CASSQKAGGAADTQYF.

This clone was picked up many times. The V gene is TRBV21-1, the J gene TRBJ1-2; TRBD1 was called by the table and not checked on the DNA. TRBV21-1 is flagged as a pseudogene. There are 14 residues in the CDR3. For the CDR3, the DNA is TGTGCCAGCAGCACAGGACAGGGAGACTATGGCTACACCTTC. Amino acid sequence: CASSTGQGDYGYTF.